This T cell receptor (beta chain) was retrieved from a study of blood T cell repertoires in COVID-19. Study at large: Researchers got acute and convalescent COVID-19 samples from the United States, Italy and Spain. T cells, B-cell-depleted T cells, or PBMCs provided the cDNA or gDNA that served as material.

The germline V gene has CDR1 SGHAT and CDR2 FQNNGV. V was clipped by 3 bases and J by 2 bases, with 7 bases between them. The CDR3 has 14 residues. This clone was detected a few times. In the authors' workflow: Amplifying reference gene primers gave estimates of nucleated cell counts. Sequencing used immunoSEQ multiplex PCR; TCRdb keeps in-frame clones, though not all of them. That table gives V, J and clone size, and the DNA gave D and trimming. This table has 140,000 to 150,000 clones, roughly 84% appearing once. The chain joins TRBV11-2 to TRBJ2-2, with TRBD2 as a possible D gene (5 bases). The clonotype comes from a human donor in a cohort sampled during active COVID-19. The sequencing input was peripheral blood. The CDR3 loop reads CASSFGINTGELFF. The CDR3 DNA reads TGTGCCAGCAGCTTCGGGATTAACACCGGGGAGCTGTTTTTT.